This entry concerns a single T cell receptor beta chain. Antigen specificity is unknown. Profiled with immunoSEQ multiplex PCR; TCRdb holds only in-frame clones, not every one. This sample yields over 65,000 clones, of which approximately 90% are seen a single time; about 10% belongs to the top ten. The data belong to a study of OX40 agonist ivuxolimab in advanced cancers. Study details: Those enrolled were approximately 83% male, with a mean age of about 66 years and ages from about 20 to 85. Three partial responders included one hepatocellular carcinoma patient and two cutaneous melanoma patients. Therapy given before enrollment (anti-PD-1, anti-PD-L1 or anti-CTLA-4) was allowed, and around 41% had some. Study observations and caveats: Relative to CD4+ cells, CD8+ T cells on average had more expanded clones.

Germline V gene lookup returns CDR1 SNHLY and CDR2 FYNNEI. The CDR3 has 15 amino acids. V was pared by 4 bases and J by 5 bases, with 16 bases between. The receptor comes from an adult with an advanced solid tumor such as melanoma, head and neck, liver or kidney cancer. V usage is TRBV2 and J usage is TRBJ2-3; a possible D gene is TRBD2 (6 bases). Sequences were derived from CD4+ or CD8+ T cells sorted from blood, sampled in a trial of the OX40 agonist ivuxolimab. CDR3 in amino acids: CASSVFSGEVDTQYF. CDR3 bases: TGTGCCAGCAGTGTTTTCTCGGGGGAGGTAGATACGCAGTATTTT. Filled out from reference TRBV2 and TRBJ2-3, the complete variable domain reads EPEVTQTPSHQVTQMGQEVILRCVPISNHLYFYWYRQILGQKVEFLVSFYNNEISEKSEIFDDQFSVERPDGSNFTLKIRSTKLEDSAMYFCASSVFSGEVDTQYFGPGTRLTVL.